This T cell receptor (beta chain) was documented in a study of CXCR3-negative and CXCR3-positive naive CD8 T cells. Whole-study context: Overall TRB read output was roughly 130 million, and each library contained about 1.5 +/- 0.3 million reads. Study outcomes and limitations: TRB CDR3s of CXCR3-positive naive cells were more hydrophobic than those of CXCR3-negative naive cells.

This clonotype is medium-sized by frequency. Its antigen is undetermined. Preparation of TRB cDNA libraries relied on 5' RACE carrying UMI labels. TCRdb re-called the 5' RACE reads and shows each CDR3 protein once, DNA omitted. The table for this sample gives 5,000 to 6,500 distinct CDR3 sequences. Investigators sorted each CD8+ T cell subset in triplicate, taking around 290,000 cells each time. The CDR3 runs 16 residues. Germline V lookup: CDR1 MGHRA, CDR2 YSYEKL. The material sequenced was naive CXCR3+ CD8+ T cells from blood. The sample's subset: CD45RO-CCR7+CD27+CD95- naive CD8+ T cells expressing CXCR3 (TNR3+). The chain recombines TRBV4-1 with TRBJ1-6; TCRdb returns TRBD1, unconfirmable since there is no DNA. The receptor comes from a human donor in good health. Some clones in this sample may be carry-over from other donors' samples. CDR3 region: CASSQDGMGDRSPLHF.